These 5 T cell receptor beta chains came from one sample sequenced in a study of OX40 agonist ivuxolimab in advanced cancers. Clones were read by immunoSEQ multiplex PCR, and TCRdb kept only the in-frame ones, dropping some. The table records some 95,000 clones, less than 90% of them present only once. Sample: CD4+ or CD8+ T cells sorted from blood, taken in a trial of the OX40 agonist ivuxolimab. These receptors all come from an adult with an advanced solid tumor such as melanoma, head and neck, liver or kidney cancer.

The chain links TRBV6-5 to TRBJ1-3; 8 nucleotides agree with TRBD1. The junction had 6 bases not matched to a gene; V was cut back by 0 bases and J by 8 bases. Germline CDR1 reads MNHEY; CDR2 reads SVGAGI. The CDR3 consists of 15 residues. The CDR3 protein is CASSYSYRGSDTIYF. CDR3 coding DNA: TGTGCCAGCAGTTACTCGTACAGGGGGTCGGACACCATATATTTT.

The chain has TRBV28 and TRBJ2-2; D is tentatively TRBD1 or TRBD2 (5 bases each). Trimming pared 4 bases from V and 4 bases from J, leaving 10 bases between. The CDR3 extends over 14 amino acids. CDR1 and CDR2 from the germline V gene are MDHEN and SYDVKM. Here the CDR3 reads CASSSAGGTGELFF. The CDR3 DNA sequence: TGTGCCAGCAGTTCTGCTGGGGGCACCGGGGAGCTGTTTTTT.

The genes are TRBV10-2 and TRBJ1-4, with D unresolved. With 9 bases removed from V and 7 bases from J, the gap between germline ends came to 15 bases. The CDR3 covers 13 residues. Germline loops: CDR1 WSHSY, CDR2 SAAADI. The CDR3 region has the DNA TGCGCCAGTAGGGCCGCCGGAGGTGAAAAACTGTTTTTT. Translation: CASRAAGGEKLFF.

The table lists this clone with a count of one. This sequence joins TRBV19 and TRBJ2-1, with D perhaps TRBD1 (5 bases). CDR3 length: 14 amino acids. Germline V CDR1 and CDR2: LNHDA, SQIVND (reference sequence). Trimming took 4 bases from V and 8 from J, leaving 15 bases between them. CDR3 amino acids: CASSTGFPYYEQFF. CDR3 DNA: TGTGCCAGTAGTACAGGGTTCCCTTACTATGAGCAGTTCTTC.

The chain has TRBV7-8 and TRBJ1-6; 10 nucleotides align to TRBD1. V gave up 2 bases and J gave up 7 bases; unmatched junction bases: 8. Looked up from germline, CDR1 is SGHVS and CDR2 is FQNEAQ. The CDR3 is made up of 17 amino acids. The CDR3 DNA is TGTGCCAGCAGCTTAAGTTTTGGACAGGGGGGCAATTCACCCCTCCACTTT. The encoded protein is CASSLSFGQGGNSPLHF.